The present T cell receptor beta chain was sequenced within a study of technical replicates of blood from a handful of donors. Germline-derived CDR1 and CDR2 are LNHDA and SQIVND (reference sequence). The CDR3 sequence is 14 residues long. V was cut by 3 bases and J by 3 bases, with 9 bases left in between. Sequencing used immunoSEQ multiplex PCR; TCRdb keeps in-frame clones, though not all of them. The table has about 86,000 clones, under 96% seen once. The sample was T cells isolated from PBMCs. The TCR was taken from a human donor in good health. The V call is TRBV19, the J call TRBJ2-1; D is unresolved. The CDR3 region has the DNA TGTGCCAGTAGTATCGGGTCCGGCTACAATGAGCAGTTCTTC. This sequence encodes CASSIGSGYNEQFF.